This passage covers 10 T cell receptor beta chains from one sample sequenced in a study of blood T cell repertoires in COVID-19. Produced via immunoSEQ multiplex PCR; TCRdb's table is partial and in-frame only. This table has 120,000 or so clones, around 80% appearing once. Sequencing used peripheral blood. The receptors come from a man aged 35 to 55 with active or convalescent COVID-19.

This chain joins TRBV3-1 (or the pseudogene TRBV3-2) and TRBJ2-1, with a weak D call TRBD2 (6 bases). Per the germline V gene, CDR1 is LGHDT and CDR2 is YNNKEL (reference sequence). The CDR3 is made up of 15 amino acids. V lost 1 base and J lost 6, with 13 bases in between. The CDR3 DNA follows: TGTGCCAGCAGCCAAGCCTCGGGACTTTTCAATGAGCAGTTCTTC. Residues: CASSQASGLFNEQFF.

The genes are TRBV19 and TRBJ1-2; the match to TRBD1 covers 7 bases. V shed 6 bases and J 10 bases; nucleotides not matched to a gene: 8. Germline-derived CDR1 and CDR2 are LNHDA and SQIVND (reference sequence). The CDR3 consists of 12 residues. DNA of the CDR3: TGTGCCAGTAGCCCTAACAGGGGACACTACACCTTC. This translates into CASSPNRGHYTF.

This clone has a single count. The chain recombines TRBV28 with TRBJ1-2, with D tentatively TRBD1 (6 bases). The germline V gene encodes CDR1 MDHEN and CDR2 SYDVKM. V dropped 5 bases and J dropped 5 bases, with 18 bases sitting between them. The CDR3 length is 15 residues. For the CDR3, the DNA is TGTGCCAGCAGTACGACAGGTGACCGACATTATGGCTACACCTTC. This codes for CASSTTGDRHYGYTF.

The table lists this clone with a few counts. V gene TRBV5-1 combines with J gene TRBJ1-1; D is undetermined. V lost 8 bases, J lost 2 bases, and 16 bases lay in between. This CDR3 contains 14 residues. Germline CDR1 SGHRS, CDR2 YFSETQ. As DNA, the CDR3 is TGCGCCAGATACGCGCGAGGGTCCAACACTGAAGCTTTCTTT. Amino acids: CARYARGSNTEAFF. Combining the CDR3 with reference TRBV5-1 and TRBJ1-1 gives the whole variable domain KAGVTQTPRYLIKTRGQQVTLSCSPISGHRSVSWYQQTPGQGLQFLFEYFSETQRNKGNFPGRFSGRQFSNSRSEMNVSTLELGDSALYLCARYARGSNTEAFFGQGTRLTVV.

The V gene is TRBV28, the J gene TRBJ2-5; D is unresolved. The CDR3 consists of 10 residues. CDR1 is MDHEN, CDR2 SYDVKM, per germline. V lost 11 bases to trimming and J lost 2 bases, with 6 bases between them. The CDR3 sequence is CAAGQETQYF. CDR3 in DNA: TGTGCCGCCGGGCAAGAGACCCAGTACTTC.

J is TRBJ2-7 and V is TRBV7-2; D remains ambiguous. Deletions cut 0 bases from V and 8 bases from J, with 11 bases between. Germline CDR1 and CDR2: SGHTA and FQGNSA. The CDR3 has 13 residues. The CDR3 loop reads CASSLALVSQQYF. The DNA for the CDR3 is TGTGCCAGCAGCTTAGCCCTAGTGTCCCAGCAGTACTTC.

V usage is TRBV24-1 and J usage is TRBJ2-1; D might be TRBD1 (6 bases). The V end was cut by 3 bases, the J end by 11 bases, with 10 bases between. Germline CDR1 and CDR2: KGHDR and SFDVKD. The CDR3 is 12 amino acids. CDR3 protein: CATSDQGSKQFF. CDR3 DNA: TGTGCCACCAGTGATCAGGGGTCAAAGCAGTTCTTC.

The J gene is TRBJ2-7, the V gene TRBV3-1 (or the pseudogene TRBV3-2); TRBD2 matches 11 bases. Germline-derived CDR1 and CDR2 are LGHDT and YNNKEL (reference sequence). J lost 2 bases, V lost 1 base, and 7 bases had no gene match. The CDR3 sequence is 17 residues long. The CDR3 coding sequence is TGTGCCAGCAGCCAAGTGGGGACTAGCGGATCCCCCTACGAGCAGTACTTC. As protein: CASSQVGTSGSPYEQYF.

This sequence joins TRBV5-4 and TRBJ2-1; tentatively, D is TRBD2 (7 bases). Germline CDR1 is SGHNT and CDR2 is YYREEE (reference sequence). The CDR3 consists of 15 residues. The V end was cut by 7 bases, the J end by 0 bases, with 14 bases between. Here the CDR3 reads CASGGGGGSYNEQFF. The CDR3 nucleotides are TGTGCCAGCGGTGGGGGGGGCGGCTCCTACAATGAGCAGTTCTTC.

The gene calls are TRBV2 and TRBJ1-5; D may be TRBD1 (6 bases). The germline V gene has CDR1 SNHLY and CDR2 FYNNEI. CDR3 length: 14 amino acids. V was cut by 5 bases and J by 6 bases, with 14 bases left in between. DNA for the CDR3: TGTGCCAGCAGTCCTCGGGGGGGCAGTCAGCCCCAGCATTTT. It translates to CASSPRGGSQPQHF. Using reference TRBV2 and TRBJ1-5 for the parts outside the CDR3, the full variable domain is EPEVTQTPSHQVTQMGQEVILRCVPISNHLYFYWYRQILGQKVEFLVSFYNNEISEKSEIFDDQFSVERPDGSNFTLKIRSTKLEDSAMYFCASSPRGGSQPQHFGDGTRLSIL.